Listed below are T cell receptor beta chains from one sample, sequenced in a study of cytomegalovirus exposure and HLA in healthy donors. Some clones are missing from TCRdb's copy, which holds only in-frame ones; the method was immunoSEQ multiplex PCR. The profile shows 90,000 to 120,000 clones, 60% to 80% of them singletons. The material sequenced was PBMCs. The receptors were sampled from a man in his fifties or sixties in good health and CMV-seropositive. CDR3s include the opening cysteine and the closing phenylalanine or tryptophan. Fields, in order: CDR3 DNA, CDR3 protein, J gene, V gene, clone size, D gene. A D gene is named only where the DNA matches it firmly. Some rows mark clone size as missing; the rest say once, few, many or name a class of expanded clone.

TGTGCCAGCAAAGGCGGACAGGGGAGGCAGCCCCAGCATTTT | CASKGGQGRQPQHF | TRBJ1-5 | TRBV28 | - | TRBD1
TGTGCCAGCAGCTTCCGCGGGGGGGCCGCCGGGGAGCTGTTTTTT | CASSFRGGAAGELFF | TRBJ2-2 | TRBV5-4 | once | TRBD2
TGTGCCAGCAGTTTCGCGTCCTCTGGAAACACCATATATTTT | CASSFASSGNTIYF | TRBJ1-3 | TRBV27 | - | -
TGTGCCAGCAGCCCCCATCAGGGACAGGGTAATGGCTACACCTTC | CASSPHQGQGNGYTF | TRBJ1-2 | TRBV7-2 | - | TRBD1
TGTGCCACCAGCAGAGTCTCAGGGGGCGTCTCTGGGGCCAACGTCCTGACTTTC | CATSRVSGGVSGANVLTF | TRBJ2-6 | TRBV15 | - | TRBD1
TGTGCCAGCAGCTTACAATCATCAGGGGGAAATGAAAAACTGTTTTTT | CASSLQSSGGNEKLFF | TRBJ1-4 | TRBV5-4 | few | TRBD1
TGCAGCGTTATGGACTCCTCCTACGAGCAGTACTTC | CSVMDSSYEQYF | TRBJ2-7 | TRBV29-1 | - | -
TGTGCCAGCAGCTTGGGGGCAGGGTATGAAAAACTGTTTTTT | CASSLGAGYEKLFF | TRBJ1-4 | TRBV5-4 | - | -
TGTGCCAGTAGTAATCAGGGACAGATTGTTCAGCCCCAGCATTTT | CASSNQGQIVQPQHF | TRBJ1-5 | TRBV19 | - | TRBD1
TGTGCCAGCAGTTACGAAACGGGCTACGAGCAGTACTTC | CASSYETGYEQYF | TRBJ2-7 | TRBV6-5 | few | -
TGTGCCAGCAGCCCGGGACTGAATTCACCCCTCCACTTT | CASSPGLNSPLHF | TRBJ1-6 | TRBV5-4 | medium-sized | -
TGTGCCGCCGGGGGGCGGAGGAGTAACTATGGCTACACCTTC | CAAGGRRSNYGYTF | TRBJ1-2 | TRBV19 | few | -